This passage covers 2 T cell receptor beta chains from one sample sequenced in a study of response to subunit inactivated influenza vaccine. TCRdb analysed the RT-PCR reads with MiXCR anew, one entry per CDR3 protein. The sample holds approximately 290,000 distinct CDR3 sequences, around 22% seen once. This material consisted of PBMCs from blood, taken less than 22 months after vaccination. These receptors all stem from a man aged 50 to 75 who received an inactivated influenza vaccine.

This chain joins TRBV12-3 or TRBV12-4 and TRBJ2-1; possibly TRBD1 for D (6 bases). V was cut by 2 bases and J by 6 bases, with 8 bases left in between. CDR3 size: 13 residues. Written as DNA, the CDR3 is TGTGCCAGCAGTTTATCAGGGGTCAATGAGCAGTTCTTC. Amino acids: CASSLSGVNEQFF.

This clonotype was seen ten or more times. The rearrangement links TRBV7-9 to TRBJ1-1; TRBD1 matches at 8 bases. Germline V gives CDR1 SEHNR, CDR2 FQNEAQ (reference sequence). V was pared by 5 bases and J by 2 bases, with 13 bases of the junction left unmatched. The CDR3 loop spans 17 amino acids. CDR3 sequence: CASSRDRNYAVNTEAFF. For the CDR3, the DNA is TGTGCCAGCAGCCGGGACAGGAATTACGCCGTTAACACTGAAGCTTTCTTT.